Reported below is one TCR beta chain. Its target is not known. The sample comes from a study of cytomegalovirus exposure and HLA in healthy donors. Findings and caveats of the study: It was reported that the classifier diagnosed cytomegalovirus status with high specificity and sensitivity in both the original and validation cohorts. Cytomegalovirus-associated TCR beta chains were listed, numbering 150 to 200.

CDR1 and CDR2 from the germline V gene are SGHTA and FQGTGA. This CDR3 is built from 13 residues. Between the trimmed V and J ends, which lost 0 bases and 5 bases, there was a span of 6 bases. The data were produced by immunoSEQ multiplex PCR, yet TCRdb's version contains in-frame clones alone and is incomplete. The data contain about 150,000 clones, 70% to 90% of them seen just once; the ten biggest clones take up around 22%. The sequence came from a man in his late teens or twenties in good health and CMV-seropositive. This sequence joins TRBV7-3 and TRBJ2-3, with D possibly matching TRBD1 (6 bases). The sequencing input was PBMCs. CDR3 region: CASSLTRGDTQYF. The CDR3 DNA is TGTGCCAGCAGCTTAACCAGGGGAGATACGCAGTATTTT.